A single TCR beta chain is shown here with its context. What it binds is not known. This record comes from a study of cytomegalovirus exposure and HLA in healthy donors. CDR3 length: 14 amino acids. V was shortened by 4 bases and J by 7 bases, with 15 bases between the two germline ends. Per germline, CDR1 SGDLS and CDR2 YYNGEE. General study findings and limits: Several of the most significant clusters appeared linked to common viral pathogens, based on a later analysis. TCR beta sequences reportedly predicted the HLA-A and HLA-B alleles of most subjects accurately. Sequencing depth roughly uniform across donors was assumed in presence/absence analyses. An ancestry cluster, one associated with Asian ancestry, reportedly showed fewer N-insertions than the approximately 660-donor mean in a later analysis.

With 60 Vbeta and 13 Jbeta primers, the PCR was carried out. Method: immunoSEQ multiplex PCR; TCRdb's copy keeps in-frame clones and lacks some. This sample has over 85,000 clones, with 65% to 80% found just once. The V and J genes are TRBV9 and TRBJ2-1; D might be TRBD1 (5 bases). The clonotype comes from a man between 25 and 39 years old in good health and CMV-seropositive. Sequencing was done on a sample of PBMCs. Here the CDR3 DNA reads TGTGCCAGCAGCCCAAACGGCAGGGATAATGAGCAGTTCTTC. Amino acid sequence: CASSPNGRDNEQFF.